The clone carrying this T cell receptor beta chain was counted many times. As yet, its antigen is unknown. What was amplified from RNA transcripts were TCR beta CDR3 regions. The study used the HTBI primer set for a first-round RT-PCR of the TCR CDR3. TCRdb processed the multiplex PCR reads anew with MiXCR; each CDR3 protein has one entry. The data show under 350,000 distinct CDR3 sequences, approximately 15% seen once. The data were obtained in a study of T cells in Graves' hyperthyroidism and ophthalmopathy. In the study overall: Peripheral blood was collected at initial diagnosis, before any treatment. The study, taken as a whole, reports: Stable hyperthyroidism was told apart from ophthalmopathy by a model built on 13 V-J features. Among clonotypes expanded in thyroid above 0.001, most were also found in blood.

After removal of 5 bases from V and 6 bases from J, the junction contained 10 bases not matched to a gene. Germline CDR1 reads SGHNT; CDR2 reads YENEEA. The CDR3 loop spans 16 amino acids. This clonotype was obtained from a woman aged 40 to 50 with Graves' hyperthyroidism. What was sequenced was blood. The V call is TRBV11-3, the J call TRBJ2-1; 10 bases line up with TRBD1. DNA for the CDR3: TGTGCCAGCAGCGCCCGGGACAGGGGAATGGCCAATGAGCAGTTCTTC. This encodes CASSARDRGMANEQFF.